These 18 T cell receptor beta chains were sequenced from one sample in a study of cytotoxic CD8 clonotypes in ibrutinib-treated CLL. Measured with immunoSEQ multiplex PCR; TCRdb has only the in-frame clones, and not every one. Among 12,000 or so clones listed, around 80% were seen once. The sample here was PBMCs, taken at disease progression, from a patient treated with ibrutinib. The receptors derive from a human donor with chronic lymphocytic leukemia.

This chain uses TRBV28 with TRBJ2-4, with D perhaps matching TRBD1 (6 bases). V lost 6 bases and J lost 6, with 21 bases in between. CDR3 length: 16 amino acids. Germline V CDR1 and CDR2: MDHEN, SYDVKM. Written as DNA, the CDR3 is TGTGCCAGCAGACGGACTTCCGGGACACACGGAAACATTCAGTACTTC. Its protein product is CASRRTSGTHGNIQYF.

J is TRBJ2-7 and V is TRBV19; D is unclear. From germline, CDR1 is LNHDA and CDR2 SQIVND (reference sequence). The V and J ends lost 4 bases and 5 bases respectively, with 18 bases between them. The CDR3 is 15 residues long. DNA for the CDR3: TGTGCCAGTAGTAATGGCGACACGCGTTACAACGAGCAGTACTTC. This codes for CASSNGDTRYNEQYF.

This chain joins TRBV6-5 and TRBJ2-1; 10 bases are a match to TRBD1. The CDR3 length is 12 residues. V dropped 11 bases and J dropped 15; count of bases not matched to a gene: 13. CDR1 MNHEY and CDR2 SVGAGI come from the germline V gene. As DNA, the CDR3 is TGTGCCCCCAGACAGGGGGCCCGGGAGTGGTTCTTC. Its translation is CAPRQGAREWFF.

The chain employs TRBV2 and TRBJ2-5; 10 bases are shared with TRBD2. This CDR3 contains 14 residues. Germline CDR1 and CDR2: SNHLY and FYNNEI. The trim removed 2 bases at V and 5 bases at J, leaving 2 bases unmatched. The CDR3 DNA reads as TGTGCCAGCAGTGAAAGCGGGAGGGCGGAGACCCAGTACTTC. It specifies CASSESGRAETQYF.

The chain has TRBV6-5 and TRBJ2-2; D perhaps matches TRBD2 (5 bases). Germline loops: CDR1 MNHEY, CDR2 SVGAGI. Trimming removed 6 bases from V and 6 bases from J, with 8 bases in between. This CDR3 comprises 12 residues. The CDR3 sequence: CASRPGAGELFF. CDR3 DNA: TGTGCCAGCAGACCCGGGGCCGGGGAGCTGTTTTTT.

The chain joins TRBV30 to TRBJ2-1; 11 bases match TRBD2. The V gene's germline CDR1 is GTSNPN and CDR2 SVGIG (reference sequence). J lost 12 bases, V lost 3 bases, and 10 bases had no gene match. This CDR3 has 14 amino acids. DNA of the CDR3: TGTGCCTGGAGGTCTAGCGGGAGGCCACCGGGGCAGTTCTTC. Translation gives CAWRSSGRPPGQFF.

The chain recombines TRBV6-6 with TRBJ2-7, with 10 bases identical to TRBD2. This CDR3 is built from 14 residues. The ends lost 4 bases at V and 5 bases at J; junction bases unmatched: 5. The germline gives CDR1 MNHNY, CDR2 SVGAGI (reference sequence). CDR3 coding DNA: TGTGCCAGCAGTTCTAGCGGGAGTCTCGACGAGCAGTACTTC. This codes for CASSSSGSLDEQYF.

The V and J genes are TRBV4-1 and TRBJ1-1; unclear D gene. Germline CDR1 reads MGHRA; CDR2 reads YSYEKL. The germline V and J ends were trimmed by 0 bases and 1 base, with 15 bases remaining between them. The CDR3 loop spans 17 amino acids. This CDR3 is CASSQDPTLWENTEAFF. The CDR3 coding sequence is TGCGCCAGCAGCCAAGATCCGACGCTGTGGGAGAACACTGAAGCTTTCTTT.

V and J are TRBV6-5 and TRBJ1-4, with D possibly being TRBD1 (5 bases). CDR3 size: 12 residues. The V end was cut by 5 bases, the J end by 10 bases, with 11 bases between. The germline V gene has CDR1 MNHEY and CDR2 SVGAGI. CDR3 nucleotides: TGTGCCAGCAGTATCCAGGGAGGAAAACTGTTTTTT. This sequence encodes CASSIQGGKLFF.

The chain joins TRBV19 to TRBJ2-3, with a weak D call TRBD1 (6 bases). Trimming took off 1 base at V and 1 base at J, with 12 bases between the two ends. Looked up from germline, CDR1 is LNHDA and CDR2 is SQIVND (reference sequence). The CDR3 extends over 16 amino acids. The CDR3: CASSIGMKGGTDTQYF. The CDR3 DNA reads as TGTGCCAGTAGTATAGGTATGAAGGGGGGCACAGATACGCAGTATTTT. Full variable domain (rest looked up from reference TRBV19 and TRBJ2-3): DGGITQSPKYLFRKEGQNVTLSCEQNLNHDAMYWYRQDPGQGLRLIYYSQIVNDFQKGDIAEGYSVSREKKESFPLTVTSAQKNPTAFYLCASSIGMKGGTDTQYFGPGTRLTVL.

The V gene is TRBV27, the J gene TRBJ1-2, with D maybe TRBD1 (6 bases). This CDR3 spans 13 amino acids. The V and J ends lost 6 bases and 6 bases respectively, with 14 bases between them. The germline gives CDR1 MNHEY, CDR2 SMNVEV (reference sequence). CDR3 in DNA: TGTGCCAGCAGCACAGGGTGGGGGAATGGCTACACCTTC. The encoded protein is CASSTGWGNGYTF.

The V gene is TRBV7-9, the J gene TRBJ2-1, with 10 bases lining up with TRBD1. Germline V gives CDR1 SEHNR, CDR2 FQNEAQ (reference sequence). This CDR3 spans 15 amino acids. Unmatched junction bases numbered 6, after V lost 3 bases and J lost 7 bases. The CDR3 loop reads CASSFLGQGWNEQFF. The DNA of the CDR3 is TGTGCCAGCAGCTTTTTGGGACAGGGGTGGAATGAGCAGTTCTTC.

This clone was picked up a small number of times. The DNA for the CDR3 is TGTGCCAGCCGACCTTACACTGACTACGAGCAGTACTTC. Translating it yields CASRPYTDYEQYF. The chain recombines TRBV2 with TRBJ2-7; no definite D call. The CDR3 totals 13 residues. Trimming pared 8 bases from V and 3 bases from J, leaving 14 bases between. CDR1 is SNHLY, CDR2 FYNNEI, per germline.

The table lists this clone with a few counts. V is TRBV7-6 and J is TRBJ1-2; perhaps TRBD1 as D (6 bases). CDR1 is SGHVS, CDR2 FNYEAQ, per germline. CDR3 length: 13 residues. V was trimmed by 4 bases and J by 8 bases, leaving 14 bases between them. DNA for the CDR3: TGTGCCAGCAGCTCCGTCGGGGGCGGGGGCTACACCTTC. Translation gives CASSSVGGGGYTF.

This chain connects TRBV30 to TRBJ2-5; D possibly corresponds to TRBD1 (5 bases). V dropped 5 bases and J dropped 5 bases, with 15 bases sitting between them. CDR1 is GTSNPN and CDR2 is SVGIG in the germline V gene (reference sequence). The CDR3 contains 13 residues. The CDR3 sequence: CAWLGAVQETQYF. As DNA, the CDR3 is TGTGCCTGGTTAGGGGCGGTTCAGGAGACCCAGTACTTC. The full variable domain, in which reference TRBV30 and TRBJ2-5 provide the parts outside the CDR3, is SQTIHQWPATLVQPVGSPLSLECTVEGTSNPNLYWYRQAAGRGLQLLFYSVGIGQISSEVPQNLSASRPQDRQFILSSKKLLLSDSGFYLCAWLGAVQETQYFGPGTRLLVL.

This chain uses TRBV28 with TRBJ2-2, with 7 nucleotides matching TRBD2. V gave up 6 bases and J gave up 6 bases; unmatched junction bases: 13. Germline V gene data show CDR1 as MDHEN and CDR2 as SYDVKM. The CDR3 is 16 amino acids. The chain's CDR3 is CASRLHAGVGAGELFF. CDR3 coding DNA: TGTGCCAGCAGACTCCACGCGGGGGTAGGGGCCGGGGAGCTGTTTTTT.

This clone was seen more than once but under ten times. The rearrangement uses TRBV10-1 and TRBJ2-5; 11 nucleotides match TRBD2. CDR3 length: 18 amino acids. Looked up from germline, CDR1 is WNHNN and CDR2 is SYGVQD (reference sequence). J lost 3 bases, V lost 0 bases, and 9 bases had no gene match. The DNA of the CDR3 is TGCGCCAGCAGTGAGTCAGGACTAGCGGGTGGAAAGAAAGAGACCCAGTACTTC. This translates into CASSESGLAGGKKETQYF.

This clone was detected only a few times. This chain joins TRBV7-3 and TRBJ2-2; D is unclear. Germline V gene data show CDR1 as SGHTA and CDR2 as FQGTGA. V shed 2 bases and J shed 6 bases, with 7 bases lying between them. This CDR3 comprises 13 residues. Written as DNA, the CDR3 is TGTGCCAGCAGCTTAGCCGCGGCCGGGGAGCTGTTTTTT. As protein: CASSLAAAGELFF.